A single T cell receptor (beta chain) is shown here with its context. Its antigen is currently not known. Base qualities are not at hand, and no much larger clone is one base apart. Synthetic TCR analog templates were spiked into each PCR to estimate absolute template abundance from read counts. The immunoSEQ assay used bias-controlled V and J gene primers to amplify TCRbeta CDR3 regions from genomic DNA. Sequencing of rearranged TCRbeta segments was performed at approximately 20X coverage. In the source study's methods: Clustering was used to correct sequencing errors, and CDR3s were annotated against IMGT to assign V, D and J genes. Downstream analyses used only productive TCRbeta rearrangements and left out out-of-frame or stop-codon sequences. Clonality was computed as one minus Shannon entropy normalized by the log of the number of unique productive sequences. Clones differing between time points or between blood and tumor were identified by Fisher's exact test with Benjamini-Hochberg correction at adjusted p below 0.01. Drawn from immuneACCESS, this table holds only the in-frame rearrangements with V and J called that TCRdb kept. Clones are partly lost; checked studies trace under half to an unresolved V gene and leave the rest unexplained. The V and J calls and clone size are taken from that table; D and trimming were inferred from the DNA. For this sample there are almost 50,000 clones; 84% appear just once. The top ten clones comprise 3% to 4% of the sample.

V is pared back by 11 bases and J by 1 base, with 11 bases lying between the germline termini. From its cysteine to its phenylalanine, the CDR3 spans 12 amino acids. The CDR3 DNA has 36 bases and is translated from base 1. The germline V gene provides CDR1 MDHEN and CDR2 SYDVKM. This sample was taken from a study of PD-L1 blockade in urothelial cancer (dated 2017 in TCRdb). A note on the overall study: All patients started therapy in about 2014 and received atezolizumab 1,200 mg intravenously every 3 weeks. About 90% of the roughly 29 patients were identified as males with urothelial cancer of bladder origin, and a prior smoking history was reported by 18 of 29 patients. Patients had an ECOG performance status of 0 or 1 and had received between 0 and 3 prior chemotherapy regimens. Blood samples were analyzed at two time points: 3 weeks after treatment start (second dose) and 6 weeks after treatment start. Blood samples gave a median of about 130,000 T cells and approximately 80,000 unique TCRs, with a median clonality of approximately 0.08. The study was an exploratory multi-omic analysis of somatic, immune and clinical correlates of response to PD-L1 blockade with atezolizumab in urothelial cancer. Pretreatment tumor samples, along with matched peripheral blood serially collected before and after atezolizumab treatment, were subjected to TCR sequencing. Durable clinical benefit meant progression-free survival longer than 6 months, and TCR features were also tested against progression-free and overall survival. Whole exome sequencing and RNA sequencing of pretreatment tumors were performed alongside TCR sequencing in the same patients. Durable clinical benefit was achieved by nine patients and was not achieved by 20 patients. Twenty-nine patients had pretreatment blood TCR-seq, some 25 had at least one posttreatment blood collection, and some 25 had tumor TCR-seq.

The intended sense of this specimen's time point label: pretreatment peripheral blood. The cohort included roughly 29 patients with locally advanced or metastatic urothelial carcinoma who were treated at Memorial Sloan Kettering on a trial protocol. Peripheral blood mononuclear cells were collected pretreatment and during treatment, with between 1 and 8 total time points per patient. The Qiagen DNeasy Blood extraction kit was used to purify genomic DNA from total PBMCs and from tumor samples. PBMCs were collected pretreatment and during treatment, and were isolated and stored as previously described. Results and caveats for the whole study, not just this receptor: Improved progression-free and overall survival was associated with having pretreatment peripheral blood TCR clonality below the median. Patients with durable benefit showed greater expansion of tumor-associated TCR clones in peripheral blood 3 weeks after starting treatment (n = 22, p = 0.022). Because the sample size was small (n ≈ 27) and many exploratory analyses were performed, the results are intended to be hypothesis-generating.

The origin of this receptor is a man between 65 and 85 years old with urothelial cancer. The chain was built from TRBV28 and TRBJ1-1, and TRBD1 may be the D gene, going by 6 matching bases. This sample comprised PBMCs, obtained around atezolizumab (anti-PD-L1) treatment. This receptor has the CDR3 CAGTGRNTEAFF. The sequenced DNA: TGTGCCGGTACAGGGAGGAACACTGAAGCTTTCTTT.